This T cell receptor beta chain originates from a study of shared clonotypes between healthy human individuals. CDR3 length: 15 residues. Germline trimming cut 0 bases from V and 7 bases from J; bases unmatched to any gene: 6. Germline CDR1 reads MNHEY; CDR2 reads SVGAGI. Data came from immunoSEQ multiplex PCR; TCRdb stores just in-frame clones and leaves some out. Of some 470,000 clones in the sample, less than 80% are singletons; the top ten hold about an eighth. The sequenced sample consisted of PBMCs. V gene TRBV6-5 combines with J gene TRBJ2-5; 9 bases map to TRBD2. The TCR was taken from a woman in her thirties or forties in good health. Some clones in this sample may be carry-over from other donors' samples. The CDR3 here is CASSYSLLAGATQYF. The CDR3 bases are TGTGCCAGCAGTTACTCCCTACTAGCGGGTGCGACCCAGTACTTC.